Sequencing of this T cell receptor beta chain was carried out in a study of OX40 agonist ivuxolimab in advanced cancers. Background on the study: Anti-PD-1, anti-PD-L1 or anti-CTLA-4 therapy given earlier was allowed, and roughly 38% had some.

With V trimmed by 5 bases and J by 6 bases, 8 bases remained unmatched. Per the germline V gene, CDR1 is LNHDA and CDR2 is SQIVND (reference sequence). The CDR3 runs to 15 residues. Some clones are missing from TCRdb's copy, which holds only in-frame ones; the method was immunoSEQ multiplex PCR. The table includes about 48,000 clones, 80% to 90% detected once. This sample comprised CD4+ or CD8+ T cells sorted from blood, obtained in a trial of the OX40 agonist ivuxolimab. The V gene is TRBV19, the J gene TRBJ2-7, with 12 bases lining up with TRBD1. This clonotype was obtained from an adult with an advanced solid tumor such as melanoma, head and neck, liver or kidney cancer. For the CDR3, the DNA is TGTGCCAGTAGTTTGGGGACAGGGGGCTTCGGCGAGCAGTACTTC. As protein: CASSLGTGGFGEQYF. The full variable domain, with the rest looked up from reference TRBV19 and TRBJ2-7, is DGGITQSPKYLFRKEGQNVTLSCEQNLNHDAMYWYRQDPGQGLRLIYYSQIVNDFQKGDIAEGYSVSREKKESFPLTVTSAQKNPTAFYLCASSLGTGGFGEQYFGPGTRLTVT.